This TCR beta chain was found in a study of blood T cell repertoires in COVID-19. With 4 bases clipped from V and 3 bases from J, the junction kept 0 bases outside the gene matches. The germline gives CDR1 LGHDT, CDR2 YNNKEL (reference sequence). The CDR3 loop spans 12 amino acids. Data came from immunoSEQ multiplex PCR; TCRdb stores just in-frame clones and leaves some out. The table records around 130,000 clones, under 95% of them present only once. The TCR sequence derives from a man aged 50-59 years with active COVID-19. Material for sequencing was peripheral blood. The rearrangement uses TRBV3-1 (or the pseudogene TRBV3-2) and TRBJ2-7; 7 bases are shared with TRBD1. This CDR3 reads CASSRQGYEQYF. Here the CDR3 DNA reads TGTGCCAGCAGCCGACAGGGCTACGAGCAGTACTTC.